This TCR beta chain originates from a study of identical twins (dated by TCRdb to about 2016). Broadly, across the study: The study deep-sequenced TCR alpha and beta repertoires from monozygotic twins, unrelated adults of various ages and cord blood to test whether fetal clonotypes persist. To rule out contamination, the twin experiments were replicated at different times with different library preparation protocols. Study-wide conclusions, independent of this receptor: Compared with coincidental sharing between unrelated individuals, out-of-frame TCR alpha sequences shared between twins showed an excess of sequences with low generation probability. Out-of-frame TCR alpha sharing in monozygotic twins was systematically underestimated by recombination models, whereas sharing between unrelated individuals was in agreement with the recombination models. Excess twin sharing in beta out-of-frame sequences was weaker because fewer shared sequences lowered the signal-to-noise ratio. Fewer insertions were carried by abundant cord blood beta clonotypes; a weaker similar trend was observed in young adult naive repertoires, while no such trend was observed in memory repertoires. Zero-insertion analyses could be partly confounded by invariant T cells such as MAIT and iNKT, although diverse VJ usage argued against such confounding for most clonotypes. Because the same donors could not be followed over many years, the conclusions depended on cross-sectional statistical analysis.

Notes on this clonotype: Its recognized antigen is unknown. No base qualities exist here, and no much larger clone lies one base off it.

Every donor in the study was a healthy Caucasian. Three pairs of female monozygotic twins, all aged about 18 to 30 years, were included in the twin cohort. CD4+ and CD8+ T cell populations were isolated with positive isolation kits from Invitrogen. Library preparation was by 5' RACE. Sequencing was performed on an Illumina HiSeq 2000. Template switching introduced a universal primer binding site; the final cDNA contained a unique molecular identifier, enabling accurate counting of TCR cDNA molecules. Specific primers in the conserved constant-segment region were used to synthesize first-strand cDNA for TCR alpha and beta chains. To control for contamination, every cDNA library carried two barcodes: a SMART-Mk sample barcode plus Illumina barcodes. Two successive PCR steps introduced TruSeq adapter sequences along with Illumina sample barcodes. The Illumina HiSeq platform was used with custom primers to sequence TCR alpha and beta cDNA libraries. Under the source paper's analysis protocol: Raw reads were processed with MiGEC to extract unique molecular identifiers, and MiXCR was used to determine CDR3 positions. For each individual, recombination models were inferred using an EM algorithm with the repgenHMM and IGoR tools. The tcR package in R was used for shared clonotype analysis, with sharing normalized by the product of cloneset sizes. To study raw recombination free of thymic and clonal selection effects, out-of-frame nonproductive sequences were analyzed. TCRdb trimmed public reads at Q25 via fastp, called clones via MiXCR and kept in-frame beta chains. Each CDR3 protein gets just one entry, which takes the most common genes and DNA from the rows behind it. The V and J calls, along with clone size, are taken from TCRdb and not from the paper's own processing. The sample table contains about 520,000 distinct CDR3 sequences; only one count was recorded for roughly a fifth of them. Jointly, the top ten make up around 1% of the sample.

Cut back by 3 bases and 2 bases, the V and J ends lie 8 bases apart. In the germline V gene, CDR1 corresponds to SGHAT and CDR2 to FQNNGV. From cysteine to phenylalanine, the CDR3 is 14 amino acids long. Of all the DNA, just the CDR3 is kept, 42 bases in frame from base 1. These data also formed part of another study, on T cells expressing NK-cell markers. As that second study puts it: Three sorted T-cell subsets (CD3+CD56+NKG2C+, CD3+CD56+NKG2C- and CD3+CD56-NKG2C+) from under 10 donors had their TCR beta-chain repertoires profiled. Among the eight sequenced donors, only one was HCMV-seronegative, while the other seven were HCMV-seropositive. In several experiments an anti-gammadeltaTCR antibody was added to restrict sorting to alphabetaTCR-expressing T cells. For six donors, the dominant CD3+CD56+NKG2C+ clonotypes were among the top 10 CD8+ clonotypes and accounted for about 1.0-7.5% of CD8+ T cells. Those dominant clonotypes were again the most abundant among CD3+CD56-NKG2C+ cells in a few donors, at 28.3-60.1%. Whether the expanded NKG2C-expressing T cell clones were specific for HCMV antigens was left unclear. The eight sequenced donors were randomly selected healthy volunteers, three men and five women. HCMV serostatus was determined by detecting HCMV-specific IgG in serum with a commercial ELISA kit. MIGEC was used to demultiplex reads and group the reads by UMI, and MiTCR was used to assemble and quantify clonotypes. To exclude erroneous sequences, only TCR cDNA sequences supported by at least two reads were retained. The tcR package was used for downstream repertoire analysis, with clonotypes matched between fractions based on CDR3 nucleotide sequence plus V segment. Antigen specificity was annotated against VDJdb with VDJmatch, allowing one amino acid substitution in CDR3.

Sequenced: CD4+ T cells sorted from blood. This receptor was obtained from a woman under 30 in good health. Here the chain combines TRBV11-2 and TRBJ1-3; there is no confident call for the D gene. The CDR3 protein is CASSFGPAGNTIYF. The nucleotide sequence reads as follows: TGTGCCAGCAGCTTCGGACCAGCTGGAAACACCATATATTTT.